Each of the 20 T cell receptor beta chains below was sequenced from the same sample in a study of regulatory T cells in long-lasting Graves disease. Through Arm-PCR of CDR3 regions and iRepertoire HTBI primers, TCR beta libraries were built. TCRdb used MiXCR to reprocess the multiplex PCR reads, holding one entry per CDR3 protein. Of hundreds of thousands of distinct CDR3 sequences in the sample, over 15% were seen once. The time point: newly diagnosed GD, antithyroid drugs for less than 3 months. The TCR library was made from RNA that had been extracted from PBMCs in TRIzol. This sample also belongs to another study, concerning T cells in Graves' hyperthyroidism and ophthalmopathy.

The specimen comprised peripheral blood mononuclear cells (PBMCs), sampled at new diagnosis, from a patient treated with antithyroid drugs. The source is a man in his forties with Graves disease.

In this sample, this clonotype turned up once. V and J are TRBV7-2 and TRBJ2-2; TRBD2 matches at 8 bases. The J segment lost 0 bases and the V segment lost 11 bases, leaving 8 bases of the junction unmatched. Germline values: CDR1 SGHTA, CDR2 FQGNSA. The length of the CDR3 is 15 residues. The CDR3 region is CAATRGGTNTGELFF. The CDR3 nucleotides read TGTGCCGCCACCCGCGGGGGGACGAACACCGGGGAGCTGTTTTTT. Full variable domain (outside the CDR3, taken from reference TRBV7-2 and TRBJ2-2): GAGVSQSPSNKVTEKGKDVELRCDPISGHTALYWYRQSLGQGLEFLIYFQGNSAPDKSGLPSDRFSAERTGGSVSTLTIQRTQQEDSAVYLCAATRGGTNTGELFFGEGSRLTVL.

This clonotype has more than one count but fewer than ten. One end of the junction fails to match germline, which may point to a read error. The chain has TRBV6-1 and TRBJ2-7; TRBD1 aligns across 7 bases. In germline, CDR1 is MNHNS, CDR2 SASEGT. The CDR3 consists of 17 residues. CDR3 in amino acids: CASTQPRGQSSPYEQYF. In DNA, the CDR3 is TGCGCCAGCACCCAACCCCGGGGACAGAGCTCCCCCTACGAGCAGTACTTC.

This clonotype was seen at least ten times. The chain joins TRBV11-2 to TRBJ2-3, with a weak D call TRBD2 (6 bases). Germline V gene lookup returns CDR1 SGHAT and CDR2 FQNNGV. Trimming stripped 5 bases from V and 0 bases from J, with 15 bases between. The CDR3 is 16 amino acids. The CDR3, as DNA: TGTGCCAGCAGCCCTTTGCGGGGAGCTAGCACAGATACGCAGTATTTT. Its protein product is CASSPLRGASTDTQYF.

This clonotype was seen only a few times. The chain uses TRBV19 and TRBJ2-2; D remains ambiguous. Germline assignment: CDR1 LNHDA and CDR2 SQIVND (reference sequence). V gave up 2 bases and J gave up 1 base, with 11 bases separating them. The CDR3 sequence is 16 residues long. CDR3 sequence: CASSITAGWNTGELFF. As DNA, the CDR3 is TGTGCCAGTAGTATAACGGCAGGATGGAACACCGGGGAGCTGTTTTTT.

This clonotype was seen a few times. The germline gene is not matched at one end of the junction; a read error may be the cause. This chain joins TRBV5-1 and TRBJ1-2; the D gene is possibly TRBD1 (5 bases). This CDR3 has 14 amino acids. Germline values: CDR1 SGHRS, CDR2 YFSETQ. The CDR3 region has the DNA TGCGCCAGCAGCTTGTCGCAGGGAGTCTATGACTACACCTTC. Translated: CASSLSQGVYDYTF.

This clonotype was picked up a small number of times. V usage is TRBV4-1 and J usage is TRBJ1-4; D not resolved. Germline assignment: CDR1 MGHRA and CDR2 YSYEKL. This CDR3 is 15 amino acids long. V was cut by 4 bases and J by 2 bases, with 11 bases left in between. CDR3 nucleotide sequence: TGCGCCAGCAGCCTCCTAGACTCGACTAATGAAAAACTGTTTTTT. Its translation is CASSLLDSTNEKLFF.

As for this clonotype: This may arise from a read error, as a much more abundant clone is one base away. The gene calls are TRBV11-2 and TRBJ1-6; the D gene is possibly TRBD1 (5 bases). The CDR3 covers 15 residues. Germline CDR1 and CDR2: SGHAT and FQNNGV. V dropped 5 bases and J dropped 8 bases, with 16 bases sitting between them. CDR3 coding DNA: TGTGCCAGCAGCCTAGTTTGGGGCGACGATTCACCCCTCCACTTT. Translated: CASSLVWGDDSPLHF.

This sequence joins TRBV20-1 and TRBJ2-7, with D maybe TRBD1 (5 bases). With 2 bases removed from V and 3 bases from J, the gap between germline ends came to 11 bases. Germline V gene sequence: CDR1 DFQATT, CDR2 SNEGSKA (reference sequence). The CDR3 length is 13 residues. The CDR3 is CSARPRAYYEQYF. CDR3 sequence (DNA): TGCAGTGCTAGACCCAGGGCTTACTACGAGCAGTACTTC.

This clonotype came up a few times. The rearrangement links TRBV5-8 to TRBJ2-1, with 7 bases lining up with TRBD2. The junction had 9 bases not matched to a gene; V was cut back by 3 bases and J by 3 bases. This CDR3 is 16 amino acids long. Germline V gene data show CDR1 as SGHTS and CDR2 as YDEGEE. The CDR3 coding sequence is TGTGCCAGCAGCTGGGGGGGGGAGGGTGACTACAATGAGCAGTTCTTC. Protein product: CASSWGGEGDYNEQFF. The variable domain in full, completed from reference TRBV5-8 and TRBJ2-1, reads EAGVTQSPTHLIKTRGQQATLRCSPISGHTSVYWYQQALGLGLQFLLWYDEGEERNRGNFPPRFSGRQFPNYSSELNVNALELEDSALYLCASSWGGEGDYNEQFFGPGTRLTVL.

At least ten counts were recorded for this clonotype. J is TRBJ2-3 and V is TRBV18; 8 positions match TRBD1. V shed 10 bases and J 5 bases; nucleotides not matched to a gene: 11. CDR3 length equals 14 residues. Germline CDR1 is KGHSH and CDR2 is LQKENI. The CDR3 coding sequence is TGTGCCAACTCGAGACAGGGGAAGGTAGATACGCAGTATTTT. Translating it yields CANSRQGKVDTQYF.

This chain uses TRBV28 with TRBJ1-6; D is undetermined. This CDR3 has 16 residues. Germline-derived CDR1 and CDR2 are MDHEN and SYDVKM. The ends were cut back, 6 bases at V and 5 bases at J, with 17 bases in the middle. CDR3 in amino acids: CASRLLWADDNSPLHF. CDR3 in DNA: TGTGCCAGCAGACTCCTGTGGGCGGACGATAATTCACCCCTCCACTTT. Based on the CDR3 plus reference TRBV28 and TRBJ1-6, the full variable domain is DVKVTQSSRYLVKRTGEKVFLECVQDMDHENMFWYRQDPGLGLRLIYFSYDVKMKEKGDIPEGYSVSREKKERFSLILESASTNQTSMYLCASRLLWADDNSPLHFGNGTRLTVT.

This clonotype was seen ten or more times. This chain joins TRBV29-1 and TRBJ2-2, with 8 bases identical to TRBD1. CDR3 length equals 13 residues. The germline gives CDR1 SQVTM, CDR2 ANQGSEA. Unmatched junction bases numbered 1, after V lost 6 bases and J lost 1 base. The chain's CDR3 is CSVDRGNTGELFF. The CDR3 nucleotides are TGCAGCGTAGACAGGGGGAACACCGGGGAGCTGTTTTTT.

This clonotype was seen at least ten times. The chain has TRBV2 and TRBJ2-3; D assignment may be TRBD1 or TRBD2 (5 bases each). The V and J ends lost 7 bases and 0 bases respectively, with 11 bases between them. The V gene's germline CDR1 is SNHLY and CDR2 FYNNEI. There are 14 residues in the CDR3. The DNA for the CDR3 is TGTGCCAGCAAGGGACGCAGTAGCACAGATACGCAGTATTTT. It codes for CASKGRSSTDTQYF.

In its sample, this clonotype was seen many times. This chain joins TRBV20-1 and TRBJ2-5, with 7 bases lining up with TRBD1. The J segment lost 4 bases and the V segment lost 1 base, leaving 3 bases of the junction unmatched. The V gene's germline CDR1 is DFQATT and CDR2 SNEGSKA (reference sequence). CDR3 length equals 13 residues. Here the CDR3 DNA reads TGCAGTGCTAGAGGCAGGGGGTTAGAGACCCAGTACTTC. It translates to CSARGRGLETQYF.

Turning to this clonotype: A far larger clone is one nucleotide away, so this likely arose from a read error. CDR3 sequence (DNA): TGCAGCTTCGAGGACAATGAGCAGTACTTC. It encodes CSFEDNEQYF. The rearrangement links TRBV20-1 to TRBJ2-5; a weak D match, TRBD1 (5 bases). CDR1 is DFQATT, CDR2 SNEGSKA, per germline (reference sequence). This CDR3 is 10 amino acids long.

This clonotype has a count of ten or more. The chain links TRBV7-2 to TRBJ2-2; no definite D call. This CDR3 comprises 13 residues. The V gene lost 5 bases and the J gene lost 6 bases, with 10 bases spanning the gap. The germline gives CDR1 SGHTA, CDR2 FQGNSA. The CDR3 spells CASSVTRPGELFF. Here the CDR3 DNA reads TGTGCCAGCAGCGTGACTCGCCCCGGGGAGCTGTTTTTT.

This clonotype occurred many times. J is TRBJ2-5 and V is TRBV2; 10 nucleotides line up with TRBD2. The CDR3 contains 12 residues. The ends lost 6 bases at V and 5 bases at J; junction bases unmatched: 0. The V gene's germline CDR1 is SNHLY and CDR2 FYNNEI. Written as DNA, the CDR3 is TGTGCCAGCAGACTAGCGGGGGAGACCCAGTACTTC. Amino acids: CASRLAGETQYF.

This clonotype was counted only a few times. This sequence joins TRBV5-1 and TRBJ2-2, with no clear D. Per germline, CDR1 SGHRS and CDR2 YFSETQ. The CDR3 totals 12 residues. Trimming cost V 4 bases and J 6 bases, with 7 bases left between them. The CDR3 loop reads CASSREPGELFF. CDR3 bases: TGCGCCAGCAGCAGGGAACCCGGGGAGCTGTTTTTT.

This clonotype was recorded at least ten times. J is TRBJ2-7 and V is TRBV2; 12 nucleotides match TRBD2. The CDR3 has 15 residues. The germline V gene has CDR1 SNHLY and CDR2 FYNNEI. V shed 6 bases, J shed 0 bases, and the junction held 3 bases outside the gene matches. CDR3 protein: CASRKLAGGSYEQYF. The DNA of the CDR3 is TGTGCCAGCAGGAAACTAGCGGGGGGCTCCTACGAGCAGTACTTC. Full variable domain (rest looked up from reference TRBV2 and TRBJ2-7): EPEVTQTPSHQVTQMGQEVILRCVPISNHLYFYWYRQILGQKVEFLVSFYNNEISEKSEIFDDQFSVERPDGSNFTLKIRSTKLEDSAMYFCASRKLAGGSYEQYFGPGTRLTVT.

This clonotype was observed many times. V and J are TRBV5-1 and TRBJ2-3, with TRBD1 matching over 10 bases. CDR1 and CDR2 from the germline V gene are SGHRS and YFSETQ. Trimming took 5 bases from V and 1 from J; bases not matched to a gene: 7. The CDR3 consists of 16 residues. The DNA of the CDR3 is TGCGCCAGCAGGCCGGGACAGGGGTTAGGCACAGATACGCAGTATTTT. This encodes CASRPGQGLGTDTQYF. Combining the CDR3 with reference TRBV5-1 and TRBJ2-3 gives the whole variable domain KAGVTQTPRYLIKTRGQQVTLSCSPISGHRSVSWYQQTPGQGLQFLFEYFSETQRNKGNFPGRFSGRQFSNSRSEMNVSTLELGDSALYLCASRPGQGLGTDTQYFGPGTRLTVL.